This T cell receptor (beta chain) was documented in a study of cytomegalovirus exposure and HLA in healthy donors. Whole-study context: Most donors, 70% to 85% of over 300 genotyped, fell in the Caucasian-associated ancestry cluster.

This clone showed up just a few times. Its antigen is unknown. Primers for the PCR totalled 60 Vbeta and 13 Jbeta. Repertoires were generated with immunoSEQ multiplex PCR, while TCRdb's copy carries only in-frame clones and drops some. The sample has some 160,000 clones; roughly 67% are singletons. Study observations and caveats: Across donors, most TCRs were seen rarely, yet some public ones were widespread. Under in vitro conditions, three CMV-associated chains were confirmed as specific for CMV antigens.

Per the germline V gene, CDR1 is GTSNPN and CDR2 is SVGIG (reference sequence). This CDR3 contains 17 residues. The trim removed 3 bases at V and 0 bases at J, leaving 9 bases unmatched. The V gene is TRBV30, the J gene TRBJ1-4; 8 bases agree with TRBD1. Sequencing was carried out using PBMCs. The source is a woman younger than 35 in good health and CMV-seropositive. In DNA form, the CDR3 reads TGTGCCTGGAGGGGGCCAGGGGGCTTCACAACTAATGAAAAACTGTTTTTT. This translates into CAWRGPGGFTTNEKLFF.